Following are 21 T cell receptor beta chains from one sample sequenced in a study of Graves' ophthalmopathy and Graves' hyperthyroidism. Scientists amplified the TCR beta CDR3 regions from RNA transcripts. Amplification began with first-round RT-PCR using HTBI primers, then second-round multiplex PCR was performed. TCRdb re-analysed the multiplex PCR reads in MiXCR, keeping a single row per CDR3 protein. The table records under 350,000 distinct CDR3 sequences, about 17% of them present only once. Sequenced input: peripheral blood. All receptors come from an adult man with Graves' ophthalmopathy.

The sample holds many counts of this clonotype. This chain uses TRBV7-9 with TRBJ2-2; D assignment may be TRBD1 or TRBD2 (5 bases each). From germline, CDR1 is SEHNR and CDR2 FQNEAQ (reference sequence). Trimming cost V 7 bases and J 5 bases, with 14 bases left between them. The CDR3 covers 14 residues. The DNA for the CDR3 is TGTGCCAGCAAGTCGGGGCCGGGAACCGGGGAGCTGTTTTTT. Translated: CASKSGPGTGELFF.

This clonotype was seen ten or more times. The chain carries TRBV30 and TRBJ1-1; weak D call: TRBD1 (5 bases). Per the germline V gene, CDR1 is GTSNPN and CDR2 is SVGIG (reference sequence). V lost 2 bases and J 4 bases, leaving 20 bases between the germline ends. This CDR3 contains 16 residues. CDR3 protein: CAWSTGRLYSSTEAFF. The CDR3 bases are TGTGCCTGGAGTACAGGTCGTCTTTATTCGAGCACTGAAGCTTTCTTT.

This clonotype appeared many times. This chain connects TRBV19 to TRBJ1-5, with D possibly being TRBD1 (5 bases). Germline-derived CDR1 and CDR2 are LNHDA and SQIVND (reference sequence). The length of the CDR3 is 16 residues. V was clipped by 4 bases and J by 3 bases, with 16 bases between them. The CDR3 protein is CASSTPLWGTNQPQHF. The CDR3 DNA is TGTGCCAGTAGTACCCCTCTTTGGGGCACCAATCAGCCCCAGCATTTT.

In this sample, this clonotype turned up many times. This chain joins TRBV6-5 and TRBJ2-5, with 7 bases fitting TRBD1. The CDR3 is 16 amino acids. Trimming at V came to 0 bases and at J to 2 bases, leaving 6 bases not matched to a gene. CDR1 MNHEY and CDR2 SVGAGI come from the germline V gene. The CDR3 DNA reads as TGTGCCAGCAGTTACTCCCCCGGGACAGCTCAAGAGACCCAGTACTTC. Its protein product is CASSYSPGTAQETQYF.

This clonotype was seen many times. This chain connects TRBV6-1 to TRBJ1-2; D is possibly TRBD1 (5 bases). V lost 3 bases to trimming and J lost 4 bases, with 12 bases between them. The germline CDR1 and CDR2 sequences are MNHNS and SASEGT. This CDR3 has 14 residues. The CDR3 bases are TGTGCCAGCAGTGAGCGACAGACGAGCTATGGCTACACCTTC. Amino acid sequence: CASSERQTSYGYTF.

The rearrangement joins TRBV6-1 to TRBJ2-7; no definite D call. Trimming removed 0 bases at V and 4 bases at J, with 19 bases between. Looked up from germline, CDR1 is MNHNS and CDR2 is SASEGT. The CDR3 has 17 amino acids. For the CDR3, the DNA is TGTGCCAGCAGTGAAGCGGGATACGCCAACCCCAGATACGAGCAGTACTTC. Its translation is CASSEAGYANPRYEQYF.

There are many counts of this clonotype. This chain joins TRBV6-5 and TRBJ2-5, with 12 nucleotides matching TRBD2. This CDR3 spans 14 amino acids. Germline V lookup: CDR1 MNHEY, CDR2 SVGAGI. Unmatched junction bases numbered 6, after V lost 8 bases and J lost 5 bases. The CDR3 DNA is TGTGCCAGCTTACTAGCGGGGGGTACGGAGACCCAGTACTTC. Its protein product is CASLLAGGTETQYF.

This clonotype was recorded at least ten times. The V call is TRBV19, the J call TRBJ1-5; 10 bases are a match to TRBD1. The CDR3 has 16 residues. Germline CDR1 reads LNHDA; CDR2 reads SQIVND (reference sequence). Trimming took 4 bases from V and 7 from J; bases not matched to a gene: 10. CDR3 in DNA: TGTGCCAGTAGTACCTGGGACAGGGGAATCGGCCAGCCCCAGCATTTT. Translating it yields CASSTWDRGIGQPQHF. Variable domain in full (rest from reference TRBV19 and TRBJ1-5): DGGITQSPKYLFRKEGQNVTLSCEQNLNHDAMYWYRQDPGQGLRLIYYSQIVNDFQKGDIAEGYSVSREKKESFPLTVTSAQKNPTAFYLCASSTWDRGIGQPQHFGDGTRLSIL.

The rearrangement uses TRBV20-1 and TRBJ2-5, with 9 bases aligning to TRBD2. The end of the DNA aligns better with TRBJ2-1, so the J call may be wrong. Germline V gene data show CDR1 as DFQATT and CDR2 as SNEGSKA (reference sequence). CDR3 length equals 13 residues. The CDR3 protein is CSAPGTSPNEQFF. CDR3 coding DNA: TGCAGTGCTCCCGGGACTAGCCCCAATGAGCAGTTCTTC.

This clonotype was picked up many times. The chain couples TRBV7-2 to TRBJ1-5; 8 nucleotides match TRBD1. V lost 1 base, J lost 6 bases, and 5 bases stayed unmatched. Per germline, CDR1 SGHTA and CDR2 FQGNSA. This CDR3 comprises 15 residues. CDR3 protein: CASSLVGQGTQPQHF. The CDR3 nucleotides are TGTGCCAGCAGCTTAGTCGGACAGGGCACTCAGCCCCAGCATTTT.

This clonotype was counted ten times or more. The chain combines TRBV5-4 with TRBJ2-7; D might be TRBD2 (5 bases). Per germline, CDR1 SGHNT and CDR2 YYREEE (reference sequence). V was clipped by 0 bases and J by 6 bases, with 16 bases between them. The CDR3 length is 15 residues. CDR3 residues: CASSLEDSAWGEQYF. DNA for the CDR3: TGTGCCAGCAGCTTGGAGGACTCCGCCTGGGGCGAGCAGTACTTC.

Ten or more counts support this clonotype. The V gene is TRBV6-5, the J gene TRBJ1-1, with D unresolved. CDR3 length equals 15 residues. Germline V CDR1 and CDR2: MNHEY, SVGAGI. V gave up 6 bases and J gave up 1 base, with 15 bases separating them. CDR3 coding DNA: TGTGCCAGCAGCTACCTACACCCTGGGAACACTGAAGCTTTCTTT. This sequence encodes CASSYLHPGNTEAFF.

This clonotype was counted ten times or more. The rearrangement joins TRBV3-1 to TRBJ2-5; a possible D gene is TRBD2 (5 bases). CDR3 size: 13 residues. Germline CDR1 is LGHDT and CDR2 is YNNKEL (reference sequence). The V gene lost 8 bases and the J gene lost 2 bases, with 12 bases spanning the gap. The chain's CDR3 is CASLFTGQETQYF. The DNA for the CDR3 is TGTGCCAGCCTATTTACGGGGCAAGAGACCCAGTACTTC.

This clonotype came up many times. V gene TRBV4-2 combines with J gene TRBJ1-6; 9 nucleotides agree with TRBD1. CDR3 size: 16 residues. V was pared by 0 bases and J by 8 bases, with 5 bases of the junction left unmatched. Germline-derived CDR1 and CDR2 are LGHNA and YNFKEQ. The CDR3 DNA reads as TGTGCCAGCAGCCAAGATCGGGGGACAGGGTATTCACCCCTCCACTTT. Translating gives CASSQDRGTGYSPLHF.

This clonotype showed up many times. The chain joins TRBV3-1 to TRBJ2-5, with D hard to call. Germline-derived CDR1 and CDR2 are LGHDT and YNNKEL (reference sequence). V shed 4 bases and J shed 2 bases, with 11 bases lying between them. This CDR3 contains 14 residues. CDR3 coding DNA: TGTGCCAGCAGCCGGTCCACGGTTCAAGAGACCCAGTACTTC. It is translated as CASSRSTVQETQYF.

This clonotype has at least ten counts. V is TRBV5-1 and J is TRBJ2-7; D is unclear. Per germline, CDR1 SGHRS and CDR2 YFSETQ. The CDR3 runs to 13 residues. Trimming took 4 bases from V and 3 from J, leaving 11 bases between them. CDR3 region: CASSLDVNYEQYF. The CDR3, as DNA: TGCGCCAGCAGCCTGGATGTAAACTACGAGCAGTACTTC.

This clonotype has ten or more counts. The CDR3 nucleotides read TGTGCCAGCTCACCAAAGGAGCGGCAGTACTTC. Translating it yields CASSPKERQYF. The chain links TRBV18 to TRBJ2-7; D is uncertain. Between the trimmed V and J ends, which lost 2 bases and 9 bases, there was a span of 8 bases. This CDR3 has 11 amino acids. Germline lookup yields CDR1 KGHSH and CDR2 LQKENI.

This clonotype showed up many times. V is TRBV6-2 or TRBV6-3 and J is TRBJ2-2; D is uncertain. This CDR3 spans 15 amino acids. Looked up from germline, CDR1 is MNHEY and CDR2 is SVGEGT. V gave up 0 bases and J gave up 4 bases, with 9 bases separating them. In DNA, the CDR3 is TGTGCCAGCAGTTACTCGAGCAGCGCCACCGGGGAGCTGTTTTTT. The encoded protein is CASSYSSSATGELFF.

V gene TRBV12-3 or TRBV12-4 combines with J gene TRBJ1-5, with 8 bases matching TRBD1. The CDR3 loop spans 16 amino acids. V was pared by 6 bases and J by 0 bases, with 7 bases of the junction left unmatched. CDR3 protein: CASRRTGIYSNQPQHF. The CDR3 DNA is TGTGCCAGCAGACGGACAGGGATTTATAGCAATCAGCCCCAGCATTTT.

This clonotype was picked up many times. This CDR3 is CASSSLRTYGYTF. In DNA, the CDR3 is TGTGCCAGCAGCTCCTTGAGGACGTATGGCTACACCTTC. The chain links TRBV11-2 to TRBJ1-2; D is ambiguous. The CDR3 sequence is 13 residues long. V was cut by 4 bases and J by 5 bases, with 11 bases left in between. The germline V gene encodes CDR1 SGHAT and CDR2 FQNNGV.

The J gene is TRBJ2-5, the V gene TRBV5-1, with TRBD1 as a possible D gene (5 bases). The CDR3 has 15 residues. Trimming removed 4 bases from V and 4 bases from J, with 17 bases in between. Germline V lookup: CDR1 SGHRS, CDR2 YFSETQ. The CDR3 sequence: CASSLGPSGRETQYF. DNA for the CDR3: TGCGCCAGCAGCCTTGGGCCGTCAGGGCGAGAGACCCAGTACTTC. The full variable domain, its missing parts supplied by reference TRBV5-1 and TRBJ2-5, is KAGVTQTPRYLIKTRGQQVTLSCSPISGHRSVSWYQQTPGQGLQFLFEYFSETQRNKGNFPGRFSGRQFSNSRSEMNVSTLELGDSALYLCASSLGPSGRETQYFGPGTRLLVL.